These T cell receptor beta chains were read from a single sample in a study of blood T cell repertoires in COVID-19. Sequenced by immunoSEQ multiplex PCR; TCRdb stores in-frame clones only, minus some. The table shows 150,000 to 200,000 clones, with 85% to 90% occurring only once. Source material: PBMCs or T cells enriched from blood (not recorded which). The receptor set was obtained from a woman in her fifties or sixties who had recovered from COVID-19. CDR3s include the opening cysteine and the closing phenylalanine or tryptophan. D genes are given only for firm matches. Where a row states a size, it is once, few, many or the class of an expanded clone; other rows omit it.

TRBV6-5	-	TRBJ2-6	once	CASSLTNRANVLTF	TGTGCCAGCAGCCTGACAAACCGGGCCAACGTCCTGACTTTC
TRBV6-5	TRBD2	TRBJ2-3	-	CASRGSGGFGNTQYF	TGTGCCAGCAGGGGTAGCGGGGGGTTCGGAAATACGCAGTATTTT
TRBV6-6	TRBD1	TRBJ1-1	-	CASSPDRATEAFF	TGTGCCAGCAGTCCGGACAGGGCTACTGAAGCTTTCTTT
TRBV6-2/TRBV6-3	-	TRBJ2-1	-	CASSLQGYNEQFF	TGTGCCAGCAGCCTACAGGGTTACAATGAGCAGTTCTTC
TRBV19	-	TRBJ1-2	-	CASSGGWNGGYTF	TGTGCCAGTAGCGGGGGTTGGAACGGTGGCTACACCTTC
TRBV7-6	-	TRBJ2-3	-	CASSFHGKSTDTQYF	TGTGCCAGCAGCTTTCACGGGAAGAGCACAGATACGCAGTATTTT
TRBV27	-	TRBJ2-7	-	CAEEDEQYF	TGTGCCGAGGAGGACGAGCAGTACTTC
TRBV29-1	-	TRBJ1-2	once	CSVQNGGGYTF	TGCAGCGTTCAGAATGGGGGGGGCTACACCTTC
TRBV3-1/TRBV3-2	-	TRBJ2-7	-	CASSQQGGTYEQYF	TGTGCCAGCAGCCAACAGGGGGGAACCTACGAGCAGTACTTC
TRBV7-2	-	TRBJ2-7	-	CASSPSSSYEQYF	TGTGCCAGCAGCCCCTCCAGCTCCTACGAGCAGTACTTC
TRBV11-1	TRBD1	TRBJ1-4	-	CASSLDRGREKLFF	TGTGCCAGCAGCCTCGACAGGGGGCGAGAAAAACTGTTTTTT
TRBV24-1	TRBD1	TRBJ2-7	once	CATSDGGQGENKQYF	TGTGCCACCAGTGATGGGGGACAGGGGGAAAATAAGCAGTACTTC
TRBV9	-	TRBJ1-1	-	CASSPAPRVNTEAFF	TGTGCCAGCAGCCCTGCCCCCAGGGTGAACACTGAAGCTTTCTTT
TRBV28	-	TRBJ1-3	few	CASSTQGTGNTIYF	TGTGCCAGCAGTACGCAGGGAACTGGAAACACCATATATTTT
TRBV7-2	-	TRBJ1-2	-	CASSSNQGYGYTF	TGTGCCAGCAGCTCGAATCAGGGGTACGGCTACACCTTC
TRBV7-2	TRBD1	TRBJ2-7	-	CASSSDRGPYEQYF	TGTGCCAGCAGCTCCGACAGGGGACCCTACGAGCAGTACTTC
TRBV6-2/TRBV6-3	-	TRBJ1-1	-	CASSYGQHTEAFF	TGTGCCAGCAGTTACGGACAGCACACTGAAGCTTTCTTT
TRBV19	TRBD1	TRBJ2-4	-	CASHSTGMAKNIQYF	TGTGCCAGCCATTCGACAGGGATGGCCAAAAACATTCAGTACTTC
TRBV12-5	-	TRBJ2-1	-	CASGSNSHEQFF	TGTGCTAGTGGTTCAAACAGCCATGAGCAGTTCTTC